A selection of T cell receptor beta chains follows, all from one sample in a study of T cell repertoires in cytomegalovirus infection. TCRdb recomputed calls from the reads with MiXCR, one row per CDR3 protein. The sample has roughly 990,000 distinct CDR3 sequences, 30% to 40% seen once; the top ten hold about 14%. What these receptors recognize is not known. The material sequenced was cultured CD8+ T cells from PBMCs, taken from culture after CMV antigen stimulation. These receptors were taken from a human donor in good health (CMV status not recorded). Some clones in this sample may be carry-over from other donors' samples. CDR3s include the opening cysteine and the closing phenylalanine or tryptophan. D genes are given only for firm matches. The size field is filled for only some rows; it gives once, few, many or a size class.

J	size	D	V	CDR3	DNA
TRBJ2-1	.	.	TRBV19	CASTTTTGAYTDFYNEQFF	TGTGCCAGTACAACAACAACCGGGGCCTATACGGACTTTTACAATGAGCAGTTCTTC
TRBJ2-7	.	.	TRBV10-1	CASSPGAFAEQYF	TGCGCCAGCAGTCCGGGGGCGTTTGCCGAGCAGTACTTC
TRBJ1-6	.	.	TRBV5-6	CASSLELGRPYNSPLHF	TGTGCCAGCAGCTTGGAGCTGGGGAGGCCCTATAATTCACCCCTCCACTTT
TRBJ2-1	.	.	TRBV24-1	CATSDTGDYNEQFF	TGTGCCACCAGTGATACGGGGGACTACAATGAGCAGTTCTTC
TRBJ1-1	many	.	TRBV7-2	CASSLREASTGLPNTEAFF	TGTGCCAGCAGCTTAAGGGAAGCAAGTACAGGACTGCCGAACACTGAAGCTTTCTTT
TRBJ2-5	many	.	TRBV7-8	CASSPYWATPGGETQYF	TGTGCCAGCAGCCCCTACTGGGCTACTCCCGGGGGAGAGACCCAGTACTTC
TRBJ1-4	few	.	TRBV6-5	CASSYGSPTNEKLFF	TGTGCCAGCAGTTACGGGAGTCCAACTAATGAAAAACTGTTTTTT
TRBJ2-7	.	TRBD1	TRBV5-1	CASSSGQGWEQYF	TGCGCCAGCAGCAGCGGACAGGGCTGGGAGCAGTACTTC
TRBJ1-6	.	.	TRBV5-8	CASSLVDTNSPLHF	TGTGCCAGCAGCTTGGTCGATACGAATTCACCCCTCCACTTT
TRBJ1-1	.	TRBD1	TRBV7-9	CASSNAGTGTEAFF	TGTGCCAGCAGTAACGCCGGGACAGGAACTGAAGCTTTCTTT
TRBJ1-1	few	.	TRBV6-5	CASSYSSRSRDTEAFF	TGTGCCAGCAGTTACTCGAGTCGCAGTCGGGACACTGAAGCTTTCTTT
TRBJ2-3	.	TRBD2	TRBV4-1	CASSQRLGGGITDTQYF	TGTGCCAGCAGCCAACGATTAGGCGGGGGAATCACAGATACGCAGTATTTT
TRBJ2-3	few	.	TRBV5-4	CASSAPEGDSTDTQYF	TGTGCCAGCAGCGCTCCTGAGGGGGACAGCACAGATACGCAGTATTTT
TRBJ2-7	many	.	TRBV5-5	CASSLEGESSYEQYF	TGTGCCAGCAGCTTGGAAGGGGAGAGCTCCTACGAGCAGTACTTC
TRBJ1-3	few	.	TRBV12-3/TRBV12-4	CASSLWGTDGNTIYF	TGTGCCAGCAGTTTATGGGGGACGGATGGAAACACCATATATTTT
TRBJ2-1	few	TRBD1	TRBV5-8	CASSLPDRANEQFF	TGTGCCAGCAGCTTACCGGACAGGGCGAATGAGCAGTTCTTC
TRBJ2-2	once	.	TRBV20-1	CSAQGAGGTSNTGELFF	TGCAGTGCTCAGGGGGCGGGGGGCACTTCGAACACCGGGGAGCTGTTTTTT
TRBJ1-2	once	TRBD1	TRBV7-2	CASGPDIVDRGYGYTF	TGTGCCAGCGGCCCTGACATTGTGGACAGGGGCTATGGCTACACCTTC
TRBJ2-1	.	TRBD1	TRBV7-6	CASSLETGIGPYNEQFF	TGTGCCAGCAGCTTAGAGACAGGGATCGGACCTTACAATGAGCAGTTCTTC
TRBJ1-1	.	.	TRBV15	CATRQQGLDTEAFF	TGTGCCACTCGGCAGCAGGGATTAGACACTGAAGCTTTCTTT
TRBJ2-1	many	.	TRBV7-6	CASSSLDGDNEQFF	TGTGCCAGCAGCTCCCTGGACGGAGACAATGAGCAGTTCTTC
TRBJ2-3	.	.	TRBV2	CASEKGPVYTDTQYF	TGTGCCAGCGAAAAGGGACCCGTTTACACAGATACGCAGTATTTT
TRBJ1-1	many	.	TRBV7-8	CASSSPQPLNTEAFF	TGTGCCAGCAGCTCTCCTCAGCCTTTGAACACTGAAGCTTTCTTT
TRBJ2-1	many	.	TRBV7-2	CASSFYLQGRNEQFF	TGTGCCAGCAGCTTTTACCTACAGGGACGCAATGAGCAGTTCTTC
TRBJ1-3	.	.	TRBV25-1	CASSNIGYGNTIYF	TGTGCCAGCAGTAATATAGGGTATGGAAACACCATATATTTT
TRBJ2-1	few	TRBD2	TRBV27	CASSFIGLAGGGTNEQFF	TGTGCCAGCAGTTTTATCGGACTAGCGGGGGGGGGCACTAATGAGCAGTTCTTC
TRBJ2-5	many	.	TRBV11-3	CASSLPEGTQYF	TGTGCCAGCAGCTTACCGGAGGGGACCCAGTACTTC
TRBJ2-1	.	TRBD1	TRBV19	CASSVLGGDGNEQFF	TGTGCCAGTAGTGTTTTAGGGGGCGATGGTAATGAGCAGTTCTTC
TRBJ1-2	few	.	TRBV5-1	CASSPWTIFYGYTF	TGCGCCAGCAGCCCCTGGACTATATTCTATGGCTACACCTTC
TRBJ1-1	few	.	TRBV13	CASSLGWHTEAFF	TGTGCCAGCAGCCTAGGATGGCACACTGAAGCTTTCTTT
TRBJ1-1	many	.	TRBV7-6	CASSRRLGVNTEAFF	TGTGCCAGCAGCCGTCGGCTTGGGGTGAACACTGAAGCTTTCTTT
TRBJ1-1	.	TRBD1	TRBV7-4	CASSRFPRGGTNTEAFF	TGTGCCAGCAGCCGATTCCCCAGGGGGGGAACGAACACTGAAGCTTTCTTT
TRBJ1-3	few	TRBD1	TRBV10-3	CAISESDRAGNTIYF	TGTGCCATCAGTGAGTCTGACAGGGCTGGAAACACCATATATTTT
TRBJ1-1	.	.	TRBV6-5	CASSYSRYLTSLNTEAFF	TGTGCCAGCAGTTACTCGAGATACTTAACATCCCTGAACACTGAAGCTTTCTTT
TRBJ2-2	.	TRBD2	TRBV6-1	CASSETPAGANTGELFF	TGTGCCAGCAGTGAAACCCCAGCGGGGGCGAACACCGGGGAGCTGTTTTTT
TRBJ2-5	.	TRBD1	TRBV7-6	CASSFGLTGGEETQNF	TGTGCCAGCAGCTTCGGTCTGACAGGGGGCGAGGAGACCCAGAACTTC
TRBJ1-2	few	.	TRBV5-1	CASSLGTTRSYGYTF	TGCGCCAGCAGCTTGGGGACCACACGGAGCTATGGCTACACCTTC
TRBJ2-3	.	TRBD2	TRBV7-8	CASSPPLAGTTDTQYF	TGTGCCAGCAGCCCTCCGTTAGCGGGAACCACAGATACGCAGTATTTT
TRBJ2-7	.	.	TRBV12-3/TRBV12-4	CASSLALNAYEQYF	TGTGCCAGCAGTTTAGCGCTGAATGCTTACGAGCAGTACTTC
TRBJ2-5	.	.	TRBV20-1	CSANPEWQPKETQYF	TGCAGTGCTAACCCCGAATGGCAGCCGAAAGAGACCCAGTACTTC
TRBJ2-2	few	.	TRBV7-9	CASTPEGRLNTGELFF	TGTGCCAGCACCCCCGAGGGAAGGTTGAACACCGGGGAGCTGTTTTTT
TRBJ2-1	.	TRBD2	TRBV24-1	CATSDLAGGAGNEQFF	TGTGCCACCAGTGATCTAGCGGGGGGAGCTGGCAATGAGCAGTTCTTC
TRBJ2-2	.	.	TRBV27	CATAEPAGELFF	TGTGCCACCGCCGAACCGGCCGGGGAGCTGTTTTTT
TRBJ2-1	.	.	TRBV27	CASSLSVGDSYNEQFF	TGTGCCAGCAGTTTATCGGTAGGAGACTCCTACAATGAGCAGTTCTTC